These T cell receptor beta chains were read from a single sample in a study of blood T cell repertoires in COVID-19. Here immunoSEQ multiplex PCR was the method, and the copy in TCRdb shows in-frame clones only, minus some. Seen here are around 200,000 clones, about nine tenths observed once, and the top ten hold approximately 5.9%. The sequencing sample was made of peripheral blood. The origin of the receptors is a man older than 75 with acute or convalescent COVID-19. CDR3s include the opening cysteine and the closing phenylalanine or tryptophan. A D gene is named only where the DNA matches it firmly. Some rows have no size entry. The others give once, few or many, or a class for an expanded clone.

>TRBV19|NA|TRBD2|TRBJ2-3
TGTGCCAGTAGTATAGGCGGGGGGGGAGATACGCAGTATTTT
CASSIGGGGDTQYF
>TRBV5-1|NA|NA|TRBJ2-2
TGCGCCAGCAGCTTGGGACTAGAATCCGGGGAGCTGTTTTTT
CASSLGLESGELFF
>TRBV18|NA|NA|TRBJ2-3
TGTGCCAGCTCACCTATGAGCACAGATACGCAGTATTTT
CASSPMSTDTQYF
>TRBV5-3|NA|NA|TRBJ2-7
TGTGCCAGAAGCCCGCGCGGGGAGGACGAGCAGTACTTC
CARSPRGEDEQYF
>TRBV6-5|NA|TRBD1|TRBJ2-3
TGTGCCAGCAGGAAACAGGGGCCCACAGATACGCAGTATTTT
CASRKQGPTDTQYF
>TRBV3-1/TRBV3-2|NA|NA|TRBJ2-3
TGTGCCAGCAGCCAAGGGGCGGGAGATACGCAGTATTTT
CASSQGAGDTQYF
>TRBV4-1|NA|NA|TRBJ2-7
TGCGCCAGCAGCCAAGTCCAGGGAGGATTCTACGAGCAGTACTTC
CASSQVQGGFYEQYF
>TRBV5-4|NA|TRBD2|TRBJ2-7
TGTGCCAGCAGCCACGCGGGAGGGGGGACGCTATCAGGCGAGCAGTACTTC
CASSHAGGGTLSGEQYF
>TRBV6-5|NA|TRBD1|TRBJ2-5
TGTGCCAGCAGCCTTGACAGGGGAAGAGGAAAGACCCAGTACTTC
CASSLDRGRGKTQYF
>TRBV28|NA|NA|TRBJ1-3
TGTGCCAGCAGTTCCCCCCATCAGGGAGGAAACACCATATATTTT
CASSSPHQGGNTIYF
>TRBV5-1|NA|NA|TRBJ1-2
TGCGCCAGCAGCTTGGACAGATTCGGCTATGGCTACACCTTC
CASSLDRFGYGYTF
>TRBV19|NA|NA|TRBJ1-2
TGTGCCAGTAGTATACGTGGGCAGGCTAACTATGGCTACACCTTC
CASSIRGQANYGYTF
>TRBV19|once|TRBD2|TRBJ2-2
TGTGCCAGTAGTTCTAGCGGGAGGGCCGACACCGGGGAGCTGTTTTTT
CASSSSGRADTGELFF
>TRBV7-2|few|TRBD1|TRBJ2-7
TGTGCCAGCAGCTTAGGTACAGGGGGCAGGAGCTACGAGCAGTACTTC
CASSLGTGGRSYEQYF
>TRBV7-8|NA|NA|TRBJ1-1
TGTGCCAGCAGGGTACCCGGGAACACTGAAGCTTTCTTT
CASRVPGNTEAFF
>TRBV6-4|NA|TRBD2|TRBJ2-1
TGTGCCAGCAGGCGGGAGATTTCCTACAATGAGCAGTTCTTC
CASRREISYNEQFF
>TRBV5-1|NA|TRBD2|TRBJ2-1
TGCGCCAGCAGCTTGGGACTAGCCGTTGAGCAGTTCTTC
CASSLGLAVEQFF
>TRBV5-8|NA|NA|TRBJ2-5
TGTGCCAGCAGCTTGGGAGGCGGGACTGAGACCCAGTACTTC
CASSLGGGTETQYF
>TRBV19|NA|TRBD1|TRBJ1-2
TGTGCCAGTAGGGGACAGGGGGCAAGGGGCTACACCTTC
CASRGQGARGYTF
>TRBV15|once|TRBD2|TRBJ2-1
TGTGCCACCAGCACGGGACTAGCTGTAAATGAGCAGTTCTTC
CATSTGLAVNEQFF
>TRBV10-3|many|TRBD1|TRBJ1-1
TGTGCCATCAGCAGGACAGGGGACGCTGAAGCTTTCTTT
CAISRTGDAEAFF
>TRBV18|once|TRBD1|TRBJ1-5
TGTGCCAGCTCAACAGGGGGCCCCCCCACAGGTCAGCCCCAGCATTTT
CASSTGGPPTGQPQHF
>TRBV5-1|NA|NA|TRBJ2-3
TGCGCCAGCAGCGAACTGGATACGCAGTATTTT
CASSELDTQYF
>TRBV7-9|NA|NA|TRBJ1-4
TGTGCCAGCAGCGTGGGGGGACCTAATGAAAAACTGTTTTTT
CASSVGGPNEKLFF
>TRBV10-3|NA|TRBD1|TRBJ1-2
TGTGCCATCAGAGTACAGGGGCATAGCTATGGCTACACCTTC
CAIRVQGHSYGYTF
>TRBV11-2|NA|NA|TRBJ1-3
TGTGCCAGCAGCTTAGGGCCCTCTGGAAACACCATATATTTT
CASSLGPSGNTIYF
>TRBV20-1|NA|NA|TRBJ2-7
TGCAGTGCTAACTTAGTCTACGAGCAGTACTTC
CSANLVYEQYF
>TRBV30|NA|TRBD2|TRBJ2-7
TGTGCCTGGAGTCCAGTTCATCCAGCGGGAGTTAGGGAGCAGTACTTC
CAWSPVHPAGVREQYF
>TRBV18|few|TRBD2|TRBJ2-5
TGTGCCAGCTCCCGACAGGGTATGGGACTAGCGGGAGCACAAGAGACCCAGTACTTC
CASSRQGMGLAGAQETQYF
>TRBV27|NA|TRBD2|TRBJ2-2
TGTGCCAGCCGACTAGCGGGAGTGGTCGGGGAGCTGTTTTTT
CASRLAGVVGELFF
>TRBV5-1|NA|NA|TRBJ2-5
TGCGCCAGCAGCCCCAGGGGTATTTCGCGAGAGACCCAGTACTTC
CASSPRGISRETQYF
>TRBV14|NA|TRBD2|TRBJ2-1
TGTGCCAGCAGCCAGGACCTAGCGGGAGTATCTTCTGTGTTCTTC
CASSQDLAGVSSVFF
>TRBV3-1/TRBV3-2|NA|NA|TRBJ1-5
TGTGCCAGCAGCGAAAGGGGCGCGGTGGGCAATCAGCCCCAGCATTTT
CASSERGAVGNQPQHF
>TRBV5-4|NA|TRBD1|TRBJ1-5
TGTGCCAGCAGCTTGGGAGGGGCAGGGGGTGAGCCCCAGCATTTT
CASSLGGAGGEPQHF
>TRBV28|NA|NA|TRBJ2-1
TGTGCCAGCAGTTTAATGGGACTCTCAGGGAATGAGCAGTTCTTC
CASSLMGLSGNEQFF
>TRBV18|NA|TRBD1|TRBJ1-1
TGTGCCAGCTCACCACTACTACAGGGGAGCACTGAAGCTTTCTTT
CASSPLLQGSTEAFF
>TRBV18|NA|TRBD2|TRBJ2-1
TGTGCCAGCTCACCATGGACTAGCGGCGATGAGCAGTTCTTC
CASSPWTSGDEQFF